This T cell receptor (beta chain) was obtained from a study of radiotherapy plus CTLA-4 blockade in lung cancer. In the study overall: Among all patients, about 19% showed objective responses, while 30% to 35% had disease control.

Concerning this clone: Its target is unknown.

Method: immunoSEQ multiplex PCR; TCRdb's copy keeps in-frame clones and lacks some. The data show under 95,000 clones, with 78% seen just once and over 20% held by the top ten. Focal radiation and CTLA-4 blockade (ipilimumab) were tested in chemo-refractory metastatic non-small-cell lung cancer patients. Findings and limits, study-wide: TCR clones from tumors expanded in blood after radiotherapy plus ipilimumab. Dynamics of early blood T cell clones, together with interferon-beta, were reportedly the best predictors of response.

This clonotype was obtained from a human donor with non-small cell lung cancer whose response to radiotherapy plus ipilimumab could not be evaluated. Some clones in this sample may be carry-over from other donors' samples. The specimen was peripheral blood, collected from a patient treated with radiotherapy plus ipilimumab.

The CDR3 loop is CASSLGLGGSDTQYF. For the CDR3, the DNA is TGTGCCAGCAGCTTGGGGCTCGGGGGGTCAGATACGCAGTATTTT. This chain links TRBV5-6 with TRBJ2-3; TRBD2 agrees at 7 bases. In germline, CDR1 is SGHDT, CDR2 YYEEEE. V was clipped by 0 bases and J by 4 bases; unmatched bases: 5. The CDR3 is made up of 15 amino acids.